What follows are 26 T cell receptor beta chains derived from one specimen sequenced in a study of naive and memory T cell subsets. Study-wide results and caveats: Especially in CD8 cells, naive repertoires contained a few larger clonotypes, possibly CD45RA-re-expressing memory cells.

An equimolar mix of two oligonucleotides served as the beta constant-region primer for TRBC1 and TRBC2. Ligated cDNA was amplified by four rounds of PCR with nested alpha and beta constant-region primers and SP2. One entry per CDR3 protein results from TCRdb running MiXCR on the UMI-ligation and nested PCR reads. The table shows more than 95,000 distinct CDR3 sequences, with roughly 14% occurring only once. For these receptors, no antigen is known. The sample comprised naive CD8+ T cells from blood. All receptors derive from a human donor in good health.

The chain employs TRBV12-3 or TRBV12-4 and TRBJ2-7; 8 nucleotides line up with TRBD2. Germline trimming cut 4 bases from V and 2 bases from J; bases unmatched to any gene: 4. The CDR3 covers 14 residues. For the CDR3, the DNA is TGTGCCAGCAGTTCTGCGGGAGGACCCTACGAGCAGTACTTC. Translating it yields CASSSAGGPYEQYF.

The rearrangement uses TRBV5-1 and TRBJ2-5; D remains ambiguous. Germline lookup yields CDR1 SGHRS and CDR2 YFSETQ. The CDR3 runs to 12 residues. V was trimmed by 4 bases and J by 5 bases, leaving 9 bases between them. In nucleotides, the CDR3 is TGCGCCAGCAGCCCTCGGGTGGAGACCCAGTACTTC. Translated: CASSPRVETQYF.

CDR3 in amino acids: CASGRPPRDSYEQYF. DNA for the CDR3: TGTGCCAGCGGACGGCCTCCCCGGGATTCCTACGAGCAGTACTTC. The chain combines TRBV27 with TRBJ2-7, with TRBD2 as a possible D gene (5 bases). In germline, CDR1 is MNHEY, CDR2 SMNVEV (reference sequence). V dropped 8 bases and J dropped 1 base, with 18 bases sitting between them. The CDR3 covers 15 residues.

This clonotype has a count of ten or more. V is TRBV24-1 and J is TRBJ2-1; unclear D gene. Germline V gene sequence: CDR1 KGHDR, CDR2 SFDVKD. V was pared by 2 bases and J by 6 bases, with 4 bases between. The CDR3 has 12 amino acids. Here the CDR3 DNA reads TGTGCCACCAGTGATTCCCCCAATGAGCAGTTCTTC. It translates to CATSDSPNEQFF.

This rearrangement joins TRBV2 to TRBJ2-7; 8 bases are shared with TRBD1. The CDR3 contains 13 residues. Germline V gene data show CDR1 as SNHLY and CDR2 as FYNNEI. Trimming at V came to 6 bases and at J to 4 bases, leaving 5 bases not matched to a gene. The CDR3 sequence is CASSSGTGYEQYF. In nucleotides, the CDR3 is TGTGCCAGCAGCTCCGGGACAGGTTACGAGCAGTACTTC.

The chain combines TRBV4-3 with TRBJ1-1, with D uncertain. The CDR3 covers 14 residues. The V and J ends lost 4 bases and 3 bases respectively, with 12 bases between them. Germline CDR1 is LGHNA and CDR2 is YSLEER. In DNA form, the CDR3 reads TGCGCCAGCAGCCCATTCTCTGGGGACACTGAAGCTTTCTTT. This sequence encodes CASSPFSGDTEAFF.

Only a few counts were recorded for this clonotype. The J gene is TRBJ2-5, the V gene TRBV12-3 or TRBV12-4, with 7 bases aligning to TRBD2. The CDR3 loop spans 14 amino acids. Unmatched junction bases numbered 5, after V lost 2 bases and J lost 5 bases. The CDR3 coding sequence is TGTGCCAGCAGTTTATGGGGGAGGGAGGAGACCCAGTACTTC. Amino acid sequence: CASSLWGREETQYF.

There are a few counts of this clonotype. One end of the junction fails to match germline, which may point to a read error. The chain links TRBV7-6 to TRBJ2-7; D is ambiguous. The CDR3 loop spans 14 amino acids. CDR1 and CDR2 from the germline V gene are SGHVS and FNYEAQ. This CDR3 reads CASSLLGPSNEQYF. In DNA, the CDR3 is TGTGCCAGCAGCTTGCTCGGACCCTCCAACGAGCAGTACTTC. Combining the CDR3 with reference TRBV7-6 and TRBJ2-7 gives the whole variable domain GAGVSQSPRYKVTKRGQDVALRCDPISGHVSLYWYRQALGQGPEFLTYFNYEAQQDKSGLPNDRFSAERPEGSISTLTIQRTEQRDSAMYRCASSLLGPSNEQYFGPGTRLTVT.

The genes are TRBV2 and TRBJ1-1, with 8 nucleotides matching TRBD1. Per the germline V gene, CDR1 is SNHLY and CDR2 is FYNNEI. V was pared by 9 bases and J by 5 bases, with 5 bases of the junction left unmatched. The CDR3 has 12 amino acids. CDR3 loop: CASGQGQTEAFF. The CDR3 DNA is TGTGCCAGTGGACAGGGACAAACTGAAGCTTTCTTT.

The chain links TRBV4-3 to TRBJ2-2, with 13 bases matching TRBD2. Germline assignment: CDR1 LGHNA and CDR2 YSLEER. The CDR3 is 17 amino acids. V shed 4 bases and J 6 bases; nucleotides not matched to a gene: 8. CDR3 amino acids: CASSLTSGGLKAGELFF. The CDR3 nucleotides read TGCGCCAGCAGCCTGACTAGCGGGGGGTTAAAGGCCGGGGAGCTGTTTTTT.

This clonotype came up a few times. V is TRBV2 and J is TRBJ2-7, with D hard to call. With 3 bases removed from V and 4 bases from J, the gap between germline ends came to 7 bases. The CDR3 length is 12 residues. CDR1 and CDR2 (germline): SNHLY, FYNNEI. CDR3 loop: CASSESFYEQYF. CDR3 nucleotides: TGTGCCAGCAGTGAGAGCTTTTACGAGCAGTACTTC.

The chain links TRBV12-3 or TRBV12-4 to TRBJ2-3; D possibly corresponds to TRBD1 (6 bases). V lost 2 bases and J 3 bases, leaving 6 bases between the germline ends. The CDR3 is 13 residues long. The CDR3 spells CASSLTGTDTQYF. CDR3 coding DNA: TGTGCCAGCAGTTTAACAGGGACAGATACGCAGTATTTT.

This clonotype came up many times. The V and J genes are TRBV25-1 and TRBJ2-7; D remains ambiguous. Trimming took 0 bases from V and 0 from J, leaving 6 bases between them. This CDR3 contains 14 residues. CDR1 and CDR2 from the germline V gene are MGHDK and SYGVNS. CDR3 in amino acids: CASSEYSSSYEQYF. The CDR3 DNA reads as TGTGCCAGCAGTGAATACAGTAGCTCCTACGAGCAGTACTTC.

This clonotype was detected only once. A clone one base away is much larger, so this may be a read error. This chain links TRBV29-1 with TRBJ1-1; D is unclear. The ends were cut back, 5 bases at V and 1 base at J, with 8 bases in the middle. The CDR3 totals 12 residues. Germline CDR1 SQVTM, CDR2 ANQGSEA. The chain's CDR3 is CSVKQTNTEAFF. The DNA for the CDR3 is TGCAGCGTTAAACAGACGAACACTGAAGCTTTCTTT.

The rearrangement links TRBV5-1 to TRBJ1-1; tentative D call: TRBD1 (5 bases). The CDR3 has 12 residues. Germline CDR1 SGHRS, CDR2 YFSETQ. Trimming cost V 0 bases and J 10 bases, with 10 bases left between them. The CDR3 loop reads CASSLGGLGAFF. Written as DNA, the CDR3 is TGCGCCAGCAGCTTGGGGGGACTGGGAGCTTTCTTT.

Only a few counts were recorded for this clonotype. This chain's CDR3 is CASSPIGVVTEAFF. For the CDR3, the DNA is TGTGCCAGCAGTCCGATAGGGGTAGTTACTGAAGCTTTCTTT. The chain has TRBV28 and TRBJ1-1, with D possibly being TRBD1 (5 bases). The V gene's germline CDR1 is MDHEN and CDR2 SYDVKM. V lost 5 bases and J lost 5, with 15 bases in between. This CDR3 is 14 amino acids long.

This clonotype was counted many times. This sequence joins TRBV27 and TRBJ2-3; D remains unclear. Trimming stripped 2 bases from V and 4 bases from J, with 10 bases between. The CDR3 is 14 amino acids. Germline CDR1 is MNHEY and CDR2 is SMNVEV (reference sequence). The CDR3: CASSLNPTPDTQYF. As DNA, the CDR3 is TGTGCCAGCAGTTTAAATCCGACGCCAGATACGCAGTATTTT.

This chain joins TRBV9 and TRBJ2-2; perhaps TRBD2 as D (6 bases). Germline loops: CDR1 SGDLS, CDR2 YYNGEE. V was trimmed by 6 bases and J by 6 bases, leaving 21 bases between them. This CDR3 has 16 amino acids. In DNA form, the CDR3 reads TGTGCCAGCACCCACCGTTTGTCGGGGGTGGCCGGGGAGCTGTTTTTT. This encodes CASTHRLSGVAGELFF. Variable domain in full (rest from reference TRBV9 and TRBJ2-2): DSGVTQTPKHLITATGQRVTLRCSPRSGDLSVYWYQQSLDQGLQFLIQYYNGEERAKGNILERFSAQQFPDLHSELNLSSLELGDSALYFCASTHRLSGVAGELFFGEGSRLTVL.

There are many counts of this clonotype. The chain uses TRBV19 and TRBJ2-5; D not resolved. In germline, CDR1 is LNHDA, CDR2 SQIVND (reference sequence). V was shortened by 1 base and J by 5 bases, with 14 bases between the two germline ends. This CDR3 is built from 15 residues. CDR3 in amino acids: CASSIGVTAGETQYF. Written as DNA, the CDR3 is TGTGCCAGTAGTATAGGGGTCACCGCTGGGGAGACCCAGTACTTC.

This clonotype was detected ten times or more. The chain recombines TRBV29-1 with TRBJ2-7; D possibly corresponds to TRBD1 (6 bases). This CDR3 has 15 residues. Trimming cost V 7 bases and J 0 bases, with 19 bases left between them. The germline CDR1 and CDR2 sequences are SQVTM and ANQGSEA. The CDR3 DNA follows: TGCAGCGCAGTCCTTCCGGGACAAGACTCCTACGAGCAGTACTTC. Amino acids: CSAVLPGQDSYEQYF.

This CDR3 is CASSPNPGGYYEQYF. In DNA, the CDR3 is TGTGCCAGCAGTCCCAACCCCGGGGGTTACTACGAGCAGTACTTC. The chain is built from TRBV12-3 or TRBV12-4 and TRBJ2-7, with a tentative D call TRBD2 (6 bases). The CDR3 runs to 15 residues. The ends were cut back, 5 bases at V and 3 bases at J, with 17 bases in the middle.

This clonotype was seen only a few times. The chain has TRBV4-3 and TRBJ2-7; a possible D gene is TRBD1 (6 bases). The CDR3 runs 14 residues. The germline CDR1 and CDR2 sequences are LGHNA and YSLEER. Trimming stripped 5 bases from V and 3 bases from J, with 14 bases between. CDR3 sequence reads: CASSYQRDNYEQYF. The CDR3 region has the DNA TGCGCCAGCAGCTACCAACGGGACAACTACGAGCAGTACTTC.

The V and J genes are TRBV30 and TRBJ1-1; the D is unclear. Trimming took off 4 bases at V and 7 bases at J, with 13 bases between the two ends. The CDR3 is made up of 12 amino acids. The germline gives CDR1 GTSNPN, CDR2 SVGIG (reference sequence). CDR3 DNA sequence: TGTGCCTGGAACCCCGGGGAGGGTGAAGCTTTCTTT. It encodes CAWNPGEGEAFF.

This chain links TRBV12-3 or TRBV12-4 with TRBJ2-3; no reliable D call. The CDR3 spans 13 residues. The V gene lost 5 bases and the J gene lost 8 bases, with 14 bases spanning the gap. CDR3 nucleotide sequence: TGTGCCAGCAGTCATCCTCCCACCCCTACGCAGTATTTT. Its protein product is CASSHPPTPTQYF.

In this sample, this clonotype turned up a few times. The rearrangement uses TRBV15 and TRBJ2-7, with D possibly being TRBD1 or TRBD2 (5 bases each). Per the germline V gene, CDR1 is LNHNV and CDR2 is YYDKDF (reference sequence). V lost 5 bases to trimming and J lost 6 bases, with 20 bases between them. This CDR3 is built from 15 residues. In DNA form, the CDR3 reads TGTGCCACCAGCTCCCCGGGAAGGGGTCCCTTCGAGCAGTACTTC. This sequence encodes CATSSPGRGPFEQYF.

This clonotype has just one count. CDR3 region: CATSDSTRATDTQYF. DNA for the CDR3: TGTGCCACCAGTGATTCCACACGGGCGACAGATACGCAGTATTTT. The chain joins TRBV24-1 to TRBJ2-3; unclear D gene. The germline V and J ends were trimmed by 2 bases and 3 bases, with 11 bases remaining between them. The CDR3 spans 15 residues. Germline V CDR1 and CDR2: KGHDR, SFDVKD.